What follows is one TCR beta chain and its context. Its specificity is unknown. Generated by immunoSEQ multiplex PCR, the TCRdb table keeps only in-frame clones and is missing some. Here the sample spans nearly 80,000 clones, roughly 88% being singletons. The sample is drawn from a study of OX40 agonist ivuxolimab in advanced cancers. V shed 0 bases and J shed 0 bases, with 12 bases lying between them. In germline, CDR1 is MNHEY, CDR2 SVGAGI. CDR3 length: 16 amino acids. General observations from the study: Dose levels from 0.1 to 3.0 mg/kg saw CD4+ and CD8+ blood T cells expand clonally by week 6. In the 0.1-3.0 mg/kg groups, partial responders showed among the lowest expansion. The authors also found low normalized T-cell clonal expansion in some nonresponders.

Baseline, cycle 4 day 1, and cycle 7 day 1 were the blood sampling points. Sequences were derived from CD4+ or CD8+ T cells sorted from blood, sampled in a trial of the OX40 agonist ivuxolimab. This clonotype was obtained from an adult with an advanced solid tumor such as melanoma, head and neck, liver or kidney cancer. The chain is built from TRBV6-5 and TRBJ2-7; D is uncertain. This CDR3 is CASSYSYDATSYEQYF. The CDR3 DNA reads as TGTGCCAGCAGTTACTCGTACGACGCTACCTCCTACGAGCAGTACTTC.